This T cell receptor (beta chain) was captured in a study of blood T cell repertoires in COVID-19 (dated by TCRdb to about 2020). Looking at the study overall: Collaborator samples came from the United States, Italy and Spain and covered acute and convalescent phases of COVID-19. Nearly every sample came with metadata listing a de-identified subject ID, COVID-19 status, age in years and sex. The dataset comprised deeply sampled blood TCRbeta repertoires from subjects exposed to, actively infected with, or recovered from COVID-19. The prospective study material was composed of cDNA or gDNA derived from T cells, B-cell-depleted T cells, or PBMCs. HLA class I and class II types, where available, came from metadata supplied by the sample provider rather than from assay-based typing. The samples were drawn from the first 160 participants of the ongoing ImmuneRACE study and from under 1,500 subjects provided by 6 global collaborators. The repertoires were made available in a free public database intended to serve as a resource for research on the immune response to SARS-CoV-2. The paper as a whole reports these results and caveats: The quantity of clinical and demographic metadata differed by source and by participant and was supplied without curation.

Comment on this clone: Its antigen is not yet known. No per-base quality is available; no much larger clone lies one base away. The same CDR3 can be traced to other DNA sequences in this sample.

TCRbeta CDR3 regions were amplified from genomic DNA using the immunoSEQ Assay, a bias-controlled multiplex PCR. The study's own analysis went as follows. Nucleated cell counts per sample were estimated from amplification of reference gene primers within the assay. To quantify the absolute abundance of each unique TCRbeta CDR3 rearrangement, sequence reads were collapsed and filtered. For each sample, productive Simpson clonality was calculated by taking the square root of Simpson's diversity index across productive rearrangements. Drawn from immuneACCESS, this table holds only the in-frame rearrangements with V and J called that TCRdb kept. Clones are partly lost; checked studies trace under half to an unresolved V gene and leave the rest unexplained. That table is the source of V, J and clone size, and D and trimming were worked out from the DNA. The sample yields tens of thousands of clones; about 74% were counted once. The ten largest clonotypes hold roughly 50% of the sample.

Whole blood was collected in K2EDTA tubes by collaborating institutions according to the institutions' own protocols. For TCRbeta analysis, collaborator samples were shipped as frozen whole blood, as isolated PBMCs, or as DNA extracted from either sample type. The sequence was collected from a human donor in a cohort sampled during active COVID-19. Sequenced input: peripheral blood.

CDR3 sequence: CASSQRDRANYGYTF. The sequence in DNA is TGTGCCAGCAGCCAAAGAGACAGGGCTAACTATGGCTACACCTTC. The rearranged chain carries TRBV3-1 (or the pseudogene TRBV3-2) and TRBJ1-2; TRBD1 aligns with 7 central bases. The CDR3 contains 15 residues, cysteine and phenylalanine counted. The DNA shown is the 45-base CDR3, in frame from base 1. The germline V gene (reference sequence) sets CDR1 to LGHDT and CDR2 to YNNKEL. V is trimmed back by 2 bases and J by 0 bases, and the junction contains 3 bases that no gene match accounts for.